This record looks at one T cell receptor (beta chain) sequence and its context. The antigen remains unidentified. Germline CDR1 KGHSH, CDR2 LQKENI. This CDR3 has 18 amino acids. Trimming shortened V by 2 bases and J by 1 base, and 17 bases separated the two germline ends. Here immunoSEQ multiplex PCR was the method, and the copy in TCRdb shows in-frame clones only, minus some. In the table there are approximately 70,000 clones, 85% to 95% of which are singletons. These data are taken from a study of human thymus T cells. Overall study findings and caveats: Related research found strongly overlapping thymic repertoires in unrelated individuals. Thymic as well as blood repertoires seemed to favor certain V and J genes unevenly.

Obtained as resections during corrective heart surgery, the thymus tissue was then studied. Serving as donors were healthy Finnish infants, each of whom was having open corrective surgery for congenital heart defects. This clonotype was obtained from a girl in the first two years of life with a congenital heart defect but otherwise immunologically healthy. The sample comprised thymus tissue. The chain recombines TRBV18 with TRBJ2-2; D gene uncertain. The CDR3 region is CASSPILGTVLNTGELFF. The CDR3 DNA is TGTGCCAGCTCACCAATCCTGGGAACGGTGCTGAACACCGGGGAGCTGTTTTTT.